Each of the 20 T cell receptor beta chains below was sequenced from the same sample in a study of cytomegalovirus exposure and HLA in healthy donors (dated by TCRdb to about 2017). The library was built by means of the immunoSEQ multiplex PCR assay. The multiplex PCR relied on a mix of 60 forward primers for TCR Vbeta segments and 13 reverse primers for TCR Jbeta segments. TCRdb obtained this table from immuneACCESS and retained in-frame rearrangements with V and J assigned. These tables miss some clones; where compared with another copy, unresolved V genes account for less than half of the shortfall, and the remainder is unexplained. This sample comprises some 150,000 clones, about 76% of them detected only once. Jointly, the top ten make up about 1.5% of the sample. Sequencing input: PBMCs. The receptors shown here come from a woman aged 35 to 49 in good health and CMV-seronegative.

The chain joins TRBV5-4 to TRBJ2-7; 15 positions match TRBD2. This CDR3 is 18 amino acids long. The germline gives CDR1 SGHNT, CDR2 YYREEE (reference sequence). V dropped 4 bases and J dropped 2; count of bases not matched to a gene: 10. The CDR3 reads CASSGGTSGGTVTYEQYF. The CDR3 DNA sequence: TGTGCCAGCAGCGGGGGGACTAGCGGGGGGACCGTAACCTACGAGCAGTACTTC.

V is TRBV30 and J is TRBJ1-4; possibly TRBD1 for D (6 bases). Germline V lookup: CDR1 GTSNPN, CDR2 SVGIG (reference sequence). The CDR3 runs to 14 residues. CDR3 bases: TGTGCATTATCGTTAGGACAGCTTAATGAAAAACTGTTTTTT. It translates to CALSLGQLNEKLFF.

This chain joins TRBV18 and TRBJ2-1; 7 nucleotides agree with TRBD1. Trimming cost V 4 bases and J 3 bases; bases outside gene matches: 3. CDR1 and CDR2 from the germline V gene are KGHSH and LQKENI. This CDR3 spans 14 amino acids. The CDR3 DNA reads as TGTGCCAGCTCACTCGGGACAGACTACAATGAGCAGTTCTTC. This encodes CASSLGTDYNEQFF.

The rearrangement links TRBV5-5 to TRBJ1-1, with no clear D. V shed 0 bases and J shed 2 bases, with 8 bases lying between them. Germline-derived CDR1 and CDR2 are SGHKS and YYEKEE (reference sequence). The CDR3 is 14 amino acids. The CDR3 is CASSLAQANTEAFF. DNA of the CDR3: TGTGCCAGCAGCTTGGCCCAGGCAAACACTGAAGCTTTCTTT.

The CDR3 protein is CASSQGLGPYGYTF. The DNA for the CDR3 is TGTGCCAGCAGCCAAGGTCTGGGGCCCTATGGCTACACCTTC. This chain links TRBV14 with TRBJ1-2, with TRBD1 as a possible D gene (5 bases). Trimming shortened V by 1 base and J by 4 bases, and 10 bases separated the two germline ends. From germline, CDR1 is SGHDN and CDR2 FVKESK. The CDR3 loop spans 14 amino acids.

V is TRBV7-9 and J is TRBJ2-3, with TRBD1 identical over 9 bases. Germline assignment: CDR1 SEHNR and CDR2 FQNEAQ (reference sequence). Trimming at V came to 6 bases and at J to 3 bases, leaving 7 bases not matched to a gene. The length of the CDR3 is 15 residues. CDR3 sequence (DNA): TGTGCCAGCAGAGACTCGACAGGGGGAACAGATACGCAGTATTTT. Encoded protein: CASRDSTGGTDTQYF.

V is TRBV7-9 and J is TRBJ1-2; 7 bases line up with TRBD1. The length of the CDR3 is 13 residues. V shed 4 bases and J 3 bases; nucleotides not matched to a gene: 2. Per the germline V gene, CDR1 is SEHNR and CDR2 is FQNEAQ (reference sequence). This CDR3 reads CASSSTGYYGYTF. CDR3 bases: TGTGCCAGCAGCTCGACAGGGTACTATGGCTACACCTTC.

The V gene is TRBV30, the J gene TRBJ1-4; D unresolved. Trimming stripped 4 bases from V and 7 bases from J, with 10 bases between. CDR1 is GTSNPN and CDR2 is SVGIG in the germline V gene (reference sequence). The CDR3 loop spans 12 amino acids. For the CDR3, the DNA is TGTGCCTGGACCCCCCTAGGTGAAAAACTGTTTTTT. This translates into CAWTPLGEKLFF.

The CDR3 protein is CSESGQGVTEAFF. CDR3 DNA sequence: TGCAGCGAATCAGGACAGGGAGTCACTGAAGCTTTCTTT. The chain employs TRBV29-1 and TRBJ1-1; 8 bases are shared with TRBD1. Looked up from germline, CDR1 is SQVTM and CDR2 is ANQGSEA. V shed 7 bases, J shed 4 bases, and the junction held 8 bases outside the gene matches. This CDR3 has 13 amino acids.

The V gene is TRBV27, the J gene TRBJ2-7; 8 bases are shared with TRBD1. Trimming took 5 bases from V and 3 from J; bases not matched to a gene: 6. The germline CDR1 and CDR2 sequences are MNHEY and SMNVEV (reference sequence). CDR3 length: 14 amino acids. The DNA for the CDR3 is TGTGCCAGCAGTCCCCTCGGACAGGGCTACGAGCAGTACTTC. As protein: CASSPLGQGYEQYF.

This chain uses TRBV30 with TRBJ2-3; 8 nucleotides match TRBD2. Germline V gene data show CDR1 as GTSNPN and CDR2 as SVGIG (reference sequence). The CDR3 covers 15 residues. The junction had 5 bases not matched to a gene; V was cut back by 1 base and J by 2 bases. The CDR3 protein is CAWSGVSGDTDTQYF. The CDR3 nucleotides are TGTGCCTGGAGTGGTGTTAGCGGGGACACAGATACGCAGTATTTT. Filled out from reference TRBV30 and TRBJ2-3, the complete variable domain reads SQTIHQWPATLVQPVGSPLSLECTVEGTSNPNLYWYRQAAGRGLQLLFYSVGIGQISSEVPQNLSASRPQDRQFILSSKKLLLSDSGFYLCAWSGVSGDTDTQYFGPGTRLTVL.

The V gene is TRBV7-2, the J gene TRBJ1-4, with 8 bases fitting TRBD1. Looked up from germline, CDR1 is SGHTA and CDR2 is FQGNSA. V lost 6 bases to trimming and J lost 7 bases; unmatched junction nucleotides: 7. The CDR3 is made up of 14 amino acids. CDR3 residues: CASSLDRGGEKLFF. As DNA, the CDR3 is TGTGCCAGCAGTCTAGACAGGGGCGGTGAAAAACTGTTTTTT.

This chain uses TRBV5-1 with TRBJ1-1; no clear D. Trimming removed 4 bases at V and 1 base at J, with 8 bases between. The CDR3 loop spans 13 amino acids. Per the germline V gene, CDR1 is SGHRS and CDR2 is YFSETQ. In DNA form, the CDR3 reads TGCGCCAGCAGCATAACAGCGAACACTGAAGCTTTCTTT. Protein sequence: CASSITANTEAFF.

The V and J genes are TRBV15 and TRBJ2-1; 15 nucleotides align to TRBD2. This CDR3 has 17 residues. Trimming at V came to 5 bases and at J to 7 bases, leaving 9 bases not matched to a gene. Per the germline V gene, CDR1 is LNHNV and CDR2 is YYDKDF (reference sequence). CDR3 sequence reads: CATSRRTSGGAWNEQFF. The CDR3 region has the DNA TGTGCCACCAGCCGAAGGACTAGCGGGGGGGCGTGGAATGAGCAGTTCTTC.

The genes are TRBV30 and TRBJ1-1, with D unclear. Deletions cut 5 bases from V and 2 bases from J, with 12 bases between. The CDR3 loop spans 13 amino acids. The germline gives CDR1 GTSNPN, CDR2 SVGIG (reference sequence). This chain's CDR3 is CAWAIGLNTEAFF. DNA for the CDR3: TGTGCCTGGGCCATAGGACTAAACACTGAAGCTTTCTTT.

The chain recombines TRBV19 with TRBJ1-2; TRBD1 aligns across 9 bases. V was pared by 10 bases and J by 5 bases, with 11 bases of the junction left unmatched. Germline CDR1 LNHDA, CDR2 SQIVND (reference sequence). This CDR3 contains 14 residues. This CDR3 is CATCSTGGDYGYTF. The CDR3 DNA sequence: TGTGCCACCTGTTCGACAGGGGGAGATTATGGCTACACCTTC.

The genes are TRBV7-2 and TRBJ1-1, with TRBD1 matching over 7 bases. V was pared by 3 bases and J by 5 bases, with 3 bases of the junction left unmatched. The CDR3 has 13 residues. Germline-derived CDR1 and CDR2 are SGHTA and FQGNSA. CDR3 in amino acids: CASSLRGPTEAFF. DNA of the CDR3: TGTGCCAGCAGCTTGAGGGGGCCAACTGAAGCTTTCTTT.

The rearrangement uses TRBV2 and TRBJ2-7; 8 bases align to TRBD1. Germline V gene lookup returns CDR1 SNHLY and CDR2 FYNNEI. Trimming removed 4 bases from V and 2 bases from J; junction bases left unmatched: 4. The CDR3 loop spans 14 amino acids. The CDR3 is CASSVSGGAYEQYF. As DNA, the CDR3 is TGTGCCAGCAGTGTTTCAGGGGGCGCCTACGAGCAGTACTTC.

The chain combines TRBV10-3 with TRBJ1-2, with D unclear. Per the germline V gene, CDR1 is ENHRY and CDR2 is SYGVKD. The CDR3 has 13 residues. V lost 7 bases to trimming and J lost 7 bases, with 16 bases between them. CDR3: CAITPGDHSGYTF. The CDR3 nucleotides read TGTGCCATCACCCCGGGAGACCACAGTGGCTACACCTTC.

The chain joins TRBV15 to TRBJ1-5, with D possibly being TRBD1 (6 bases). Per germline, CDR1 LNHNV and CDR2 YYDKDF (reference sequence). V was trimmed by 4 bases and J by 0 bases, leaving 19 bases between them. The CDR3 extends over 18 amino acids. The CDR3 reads CATSNLTGGLGSNQPQHF. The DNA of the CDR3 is TGTGCCACCAGCAACTTGACAGGAGGCCTCGGTAGCAATCAGCCCCAGCATTTT.